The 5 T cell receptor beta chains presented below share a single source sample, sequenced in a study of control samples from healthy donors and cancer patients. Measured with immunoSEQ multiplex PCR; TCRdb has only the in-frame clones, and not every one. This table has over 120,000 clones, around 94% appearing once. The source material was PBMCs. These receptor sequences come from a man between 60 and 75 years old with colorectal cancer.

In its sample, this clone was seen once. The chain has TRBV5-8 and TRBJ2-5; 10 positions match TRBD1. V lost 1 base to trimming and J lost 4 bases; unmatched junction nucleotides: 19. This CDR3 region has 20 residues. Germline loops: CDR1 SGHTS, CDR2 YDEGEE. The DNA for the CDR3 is TGTGCCAGCAGCTTGCACGCCGGTGCGCCGGGACAGGGGAGGGGAGAGACCCAGTACTTC. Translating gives CASSLHAGAPGQGRGETQYF.

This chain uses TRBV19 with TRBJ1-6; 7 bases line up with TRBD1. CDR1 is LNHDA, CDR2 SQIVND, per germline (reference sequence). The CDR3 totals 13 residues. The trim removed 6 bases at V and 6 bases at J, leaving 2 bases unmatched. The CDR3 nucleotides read TGTGCCAGTAGAAACAGGGGTAATTCACCCCTCCACTTT. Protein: CASRNRGNSPLHF.

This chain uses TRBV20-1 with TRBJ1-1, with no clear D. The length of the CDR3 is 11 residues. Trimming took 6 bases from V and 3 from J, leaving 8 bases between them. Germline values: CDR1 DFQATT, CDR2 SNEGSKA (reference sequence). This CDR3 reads CSAISYTEAFF. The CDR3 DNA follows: TGCAGTGCCATCAGCTACACTGAAGCTTTCTTT.

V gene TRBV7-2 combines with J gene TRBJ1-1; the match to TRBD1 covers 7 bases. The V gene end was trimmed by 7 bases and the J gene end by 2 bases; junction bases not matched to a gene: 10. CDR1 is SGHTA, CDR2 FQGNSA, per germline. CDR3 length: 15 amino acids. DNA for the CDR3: TGTGCCAGCAAAAACCCTGGGACAGCTAACACTGAAGCTTTCTTT. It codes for CASKNPGTANTEAFF.

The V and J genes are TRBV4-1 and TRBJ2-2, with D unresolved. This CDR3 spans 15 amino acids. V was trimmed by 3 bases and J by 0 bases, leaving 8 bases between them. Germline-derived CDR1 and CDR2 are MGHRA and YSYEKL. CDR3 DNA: TGCGCCAGCAGCCAGCTTACATCGAACACCGGGGAGCTGTTTTTT. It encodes CASSQLTSNTGELFF.